The 15 T cell receptor beta chains presented below share a single source sample, sequenced in a study of CD8 T cells in Susac syndrome. The RNA, about 0.5 to 1 ug, was put through reverse transcription using random hexamers. TCRdb used MiXCR to reprocess the immunoSEQ multiplex PCR reads, holding one entry per CDR3 protein. In the table there are 150,000 to 180,000 distinct CDR3 sequences, 85% to 95% of which are singletons. The material sequenced was CD4+ T cells from PBMCs. All receptors derive from a human donor with Susac syndrome.

In this sample, this clonotype turned up once. The chain couples TRBV12-3 or TRBV12-4 to TRBJ1-2; no definite D call. Between the trimmed V and J ends, which lost 8 bases and 3 bases, there was a span of 7 bases. CDR3 length: 11 amino acids. The CDR3 DNA is TGTGCCAGCCTACTTGACTATGGCTACACCTTC. Translating gives CASLLDYGYTF.

The chain combines TRBV20-1 with TRBJ2-3, with 11 bases that match TRBD2. Trimming took 3 bases from V and 0 from J; bases not matched to a gene: 2. This CDR3 has 15 residues. Germline CDR1 reads DFQATT; CDR2 reads SNEGSKA (reference sequence). As DNA, the CDR3 is TGCAGTGCTAGTAGGACTAGCGGGAGCACAGATACGCAGTATTTT. Residues: CSASRTSGSTDTQYF.

This clonotype was detected once. V usage is TRBV29-1 and J usage is TRBJ2-5, with 15 bases lining up with TRBD2. Germline values: CDR1 SQVTM, CDR2 ANQGSEA. This CDR3 is built from 16 residues. The trim removed 6 bases at V and 7 bases at J, leaving 12 bases unmatched. CDR3 amino acids: CSVGLAGGPIMGTQYF. The CDR3 DNA is TGCAGCGTCGGACTAGCGGGGGGGCCAATCATGGGGACCCAGTACTTC.

Only one count was recorded for this clonotype. Compared with germline, one end of the junction differs, possibly owing to a read error. The rearrangement links TRBV18 to TRBJ2-1; D gene uncertain. CDR3 length: 12 amino acids. Germline assignment: CDR1 KGHSH and CDR2 LQKENI. Written as DNA, the CDR3 is TGTGCCAGCTCACAACTTGGGGTTGACGAAATCTTC. This encodes CASSQLGVDEIF.

This chain joins TRBV13 and TRBJ1-2; D is possibly TRBD1 (6 bases). The CDR3 has 15 residues. The V end was cut by 5 bases, the J end by 7 bases, with 20 bases between. CDR1 and CDR2 (germline): PRHDT, FYEKMQ (reference sequence). CDR3 region: CASSLQSGGAGGYTF. CDR3 DNA sequence: TGTGCCAGCAGCCTCCAAAGCGGGGGGGCGGGTGGCTACACCTTC.

CDR3 sequence reads: CASKKEGETQYF. CDR3 in DNA: TGTGCCAGCAAAAAGGAGGGAGAGACCCAGTACTTC. The chain couples TRBV2 to TRBJ2-5; tentative D call: TRBD2 (6 bases). Trimming took 7 bases from V and 4 from J, leaving 10 bases between them. This CDR3 is built from 12 residues. Germline values: CDR1 SNHLY, CDR2 FYNNEI.

The chain is built from TRBV7-9 and TRBJ1-6; possibly TRBD1 for D (5 bases). The CDR3 runs to 15 residues. Deletions cut 5 bases from V and 5 bases from J, with 13 bases between. Germline CDR1 reads SEHNR; CDR2 reads FQNEAQ (reference sequence). This chain's CDR3 is CASSPGGRNNSPLHF. The CDR3 DNA reads TGTGCCAGCAGCCCCGGGGGACGAAATAATTCACCCCTCCACTTT.

The V call is TRBV29-1, the J call TRBJ2-3; 7 bases align to TRBD2. Germline CDR1 SQVTM, CDR2 ANQGSEA. J gave up 2 bases and V 6 bases, and 8 bases lay outside the gene matches. This CDR3 is 14 amino acids long. CDR3 DNA: TGCAGCGTGGGTGGGGGGGTGCTCACAGATACGCAGTATTTT. It is translated as CSVGGGVLTDTQYF.

The chain combines TRBV29-1 with TRBJ1-2; possible D gene TRBD1, 5 bases. There are 12 residues in the CDR3. The V and J ends lost 6 bases and 5 bases respectively, with 13 bases between them. Germline CDR1 SQVTM, CDR2 ANQGSEA. The CDR3 region is CSVAGTPYGYTF. Written as DNA, the CDR3 is TGCAGCGTAGCCGGGACTCCTTATGGCTACACCTTC.

A single count supports this clonotype. The rearrangement joins TRBV15 to TRBJ2-7, with D possibly being TRBD1 (6 bases). V shed 3 bases and J shed 5 bases, with 17 bases lying between them. CDR1 and CDR2 (germline): LNHNV, YYDKDF (reference sequence). The CDR3 is 15 residues long. The CDR3 nucleotides read TGTGCCACCAGCAGTGGACCGGGACAATCAAACGAGCAGTACTTC. This translates into CATSSGPGQSNEQYF.

The chain couples TRBV12-3 or TRBV12-4 to TRBJ2-7, with D possibly being TRBD1 (6 bases). With 6 bases removed from V and 2 bases from J, the gap between germline ends came to 8 bases. The CDR3 length is 12 residues. The chain's CDR3 is CASRQGPYEQYF. The CDR3 bases are TGTGCCAGCAGACAGGGACCCTACGAGCAGTACTTC.

The J gene is TRBJ2-5, the V gene TRBV6-2 or TRBV6-3, with 10 bases fitting TRBD2. With 7 bases clipped from V and 5 bases from J, the junction kept 4 bases outside the gene matches. The CDR3 spans 13 residues. Germline CDR1 MNHEY, CDR2 SVGEGT. This CDR3 is CASKLAGRETQYF. The CDR3 DNA reads TGTGCCAGCAAACTAGCGGGGCGGGAGACCCAGTACTTC.

The chain combines TRBV20-1 with TRBJ2-5, with 11 nucleotides matching TRBD2. CDR3 length: 14 residues. V lost 5 bases, J lost 5 bases, and 7 bases stayed unmatched. The germline gives CDR1 DFQATT, CDR2 SNEGSKA (reference sequence). The CDR3 nucleotides are TGCAGTGCTTACCGGACTAGCGGGCAGGAGACCCAGTACTTC. Its protein product is CSAYRTSGQETQYF.

The chain carries TRBV20-1 and TRBJ2-1; D ambiguous. The V end lost 0 bases, the J end lost 4 bases, and 10 bases lay between the germline ends. CDR1 and CDR2 (germline): DFQATT, SNEGSKA (reference sequence). The CDR3 extends over 14 amino acids. DNA of the CDR3: TGCAGTGCTAGAGAGGGTTTTAGTTACAATGAGCAGTTCTTC. This encodes CSAREGFSYNEQFF.

The chain combines TRBV20-1 with TRBJ2-3; 9 positions match TRBD2. V lost 0 bases, J lost 9 bases, and 10 bases stayed unmatched. The germline CDR1 and CDR2 sequences are DFQATT and SNEGSKA (reference sequence). This CDR3 spans 15 amino acids. The CDR3 spells CSAREASGDRGTQYF. As DNA, the CDR3 is TGCAGTGCTAGAGAAGCTAGCGGGGACCGGGGGACGCAGTATTTT.